These 2 T cell receptor beta chains originate from one sample sequenced in a study of OX40 agonist ivuxolimab in advanced cancers. Data came from immunoSEQ multiplex PCR; TCRdb stores just in-frame clones and leaves some out. The table lists fewer than 95,000 clones, over 80% of them singletons. The source material was CD4+ or CD8+ T cells sorted from blood, sampled in a trial of the OX40 agonist ivuxolimab. Receptors originate from an adult with an advanced solid tumor such as melanoma, head and neck, liver or kidney cancer.

CDR3 sequence reads: CSARTRSSPNTGELFF. CDR3 sequence (DNA): TGCAGCGCCCGTACCCGATCTAGCCCGAACACCGGGGAGCTGTTTTTT. The chain carries TRBV29-1 and TRBJ2-2, with D perhaps matching TRBD2 (5 bases). CDR1 SQVTM and CDR2 ANQGSEA come from the germline V gene. The CDR3 runs 16 residues. Between the trimmed V and J ends, which lost 7 bases and 0 bases, there was a span of 18 bases.

The chain combines TRBV7-9 with TRBJ2-2, with D perhaps assigned TRBD1 or TRBD2 (5 bases each). CDR1 and CDR2 from the germline V gene are SEHNR and FQNEAQ (reference sequence). This CDR3 region has 19 residues. Trimming cost V 2 bases and J 1 base, with 20 bases left between them. As DNA, the CDR3 is TGTGCCAGCAGCTTACGGTCAGGGAGCGACGGCGTGAACACCGGGGAGCTGTTTTTT. Its protein is CASSLRSGSDGVNTGELFF. The variable domain in full, with the rest retrieved from reference TRBV7-9 and TRBJ2-2, is DTGVSQNPRHKITKRGQNVTFRCDPISEHNRLYWYRQTLGQGPEFLTYFQNEAQLEKSRLLSDRFSAERPKGSFSTLEIQRTEQGDSAMYLCASSLRSGSDGVNTGELFFGEGSRLTVL.